The 21 T cell receptor beta chains in this list originate from one sample, sequenced in a study of regulatory T cells in long-lasting Graves disease. Investigators prepared the TCR beta libraries by applying iRepertoire HTBI primers and Arm-PCR of CDR3 regions. In TCRdb, the multiplex PCR reads were re-called with MiXCR into one record per CDR3 protein. Of 400,000 to 500,000 distinct CDR3 sequences in the sample, approximately 22% were seen once. Time point described: persistent/refractory GD, antithyroid drugs over 5 years with positive TRAb. RNA extracted from PBMCs served as the sequencing template. This sample comprised peripheral blood mononuclear cells (PBMCs), obtained when the disease was refractory, from a patient treated with antithyroid drugs. The receptors shown here come from a female donor with Graves disease.

The CDR3, as DNA: TGTGCCAGCACCTCAGGGTTGGCGGGAGTAGTCGGGCAGTACTTC. This sequence encodes CASTSGLAGVVGQYF. The rearrangement links TRBV28 to TRBJ2-7; 7 positions agree with TRBD2. Germline-derived CDR1 and CDR2 are MDHEN and SYDVKM. Trimming at V came to 7 bases and at J to 9 bases, leaving 18 bases not matched to a gene. The CDR3 extends over 15 amino acids.

This clonotype has ten or more counts. The CDR3, as DNA: TGCGCCAGCGGCACCCCGGGACAAGCCTATGGCTACACCTTC. Its protein is CASGTPGQAYGYTF. This chain connects TRBV5-1 to TRBJ1-2, with D perhaps matching TRBD1 (6 bases). V lost 7 bases and J 4 bases, leaving 17 bases between the germline ends. Germline values: CDR1 SGHRS, CDR2 YFSETQ. The CDR3 sequence is 14 residues long.

The chain couples TRBV24-1 to TRBJ2-1; D tentatively reads TRBD1 or TRBD2 (6 bases each). The germline CDR1 and CDR2 sequences are KGHDR and SFDVKD. The CDR3 totals 16 residues. V lost 1 base to trimming and J lost 1 base, with 10 bases between them. Here the CDR3 DNA reads TGTGCCACCAGTGATTTAAGGGGGGATTCCTACAATGAGCAGTTCTTC. Protein: CATSDLRGDSYNEQFF.

This clonotype appeared many times. The chain combines TRBV28 with TRBJ1-1; D gene uncertain. V lost 6 bases and J lost 2, with 13 bases in between. The CDR3 runs to 14 residues. Germline lookup yields CDR1 MDHEN and CDR2 SYDVKM. The CDR3 reads CASSPAGVNTEAFF. The CDR3 nucleotides read TGTGCCAGCAGCCCCGCTGGGGTCAACACTGAAGCTTTCTTT. The entire variable domain, with the rest obtained from reference TRBV28 and TRBJ1-1, is as follows: DVKVTQSSRYLVKRTGEKVFLECVQDMDHENMFWYRQDPGLGLRLIYFSYDVKMKEKGDIPEGYSVSREKKERFSLILESASTNQTSMYLCASSPAGVNTEAFFGQGTRLTVV.

Of note for this clonotype: Just one base apart from a much larger clone, this may be a read error. Here the CDR3 omits its conserved ending phenylalanine or tryptophan, so a read error is the likely source. The CDR3 bases are TGTGCCAGCAGTTACTCGAAGCTCGCGGAAATCTACGAGCAGTACCTC. This gives the protein CASSYSKLAEIYEQYL. The genes are TRBV6-5 and TRBJ2-7; no reliable D call. This CDR3 has 16 residues. With 0 bases removed from V and 3 bases from J, the gap between germline ends came to 15 bases. The germline gives CDR1 MNHEY, CDR2 SVGAGI.

This clonotype was detected only a few times. The chain is built from TRBV7-9 and TRBJ2-5, with TRBD2 matching 12 bases. There are 16 residues in the CDR3. Germline lookup yields CDR1 SEHNR and CDR2 FQNEAQ (reference sequence). Trimming took 4 bases from V and 5 from J; bases not matched to a gene: 8. The CDR3 coding sequence is TGTGCCAGCAGCTCGACTAGCGGGAGAGTTGGGGAGACCCAGTACTTC. Translation: CASSSTSGRVGETQYF.

This clonotype was seen a few times. V is TRBV20-1 and J is TRBJ2-5; 10 bases agree with TRBD2. The CDR3 consists of 17 residues. Germline trimming cut 1 base from V and 4 bases from J; bases unmatched to any gene: 12. CDR1 is DFQATT and CDR2 is SNEGSKA in the germline V gene (reference sequence). In nucleotides, the CDR3 is TGCAGTGCTAGAGTCATAGCGGGAGGAGTAGTTGGAGAGACCCAGTACTTC. This encodes CSARVIAGGVVGETQYF.

This clonotype appeared a few times. One base away lies a much larger clone, so this may be a sequencing read error. V and J are TRBV6-2 or TRBV6-3 and TRBJ2-7; 7 bases fit TRBD1. Unmatched junction bases numbered 13, after V lost 5 bases and J lost 9 bases. The CDR3 has 14 amino acids. Germline CDR1 reads MNHEY; CDR2 reads SVGEGT. The CDR3 loop reads CASSEGEGAAGQYF. The CDR3, as DNA: TGTGCCAGCAGTGAAGGAGAGGGGGCGGCGGGGCAGTACTTC.

This chain uses TRBV18 with TRBJ2-2; unclear D gene. With 3 bases removed from V and 0 bases from J, the gap between germline ends came to 11 bases. This CDR3 contains 16 residues. Germline-derived CDR1 and CDR2 are KGHSH and LQKENI. The CDR3 is CASSPYSASNTGELFF. The CDR3 DNA sequence: TGTGCCAGCTCACCTTATTCCGCATCGAACACCGGGGAGCTGTTTTTT. Filled out from reference TRBV18 and TRBJ2-2, the complete variable domain reads NAGVMQNPRHLVRRRGQEARLRCSPMKGHSHVYWYRQLPEEGLKFMVYLQKENIIDESGMPKERFSAEFPKEGPSILRIQQVVRGDSAAYFCASSPYSASNTGELFFGEGSRLTVL.

There are a few counts of this clonotype. The chain is built from TRBV29-1 and TRBJ1-1; maybe TRBD1 (5 bases). The germline CDR1 and CDR2 sequences are SQVTM and ANQGSEA. Trimming cost V 4 bases and J 7 bases, with 13 bases left between them. CDR3 size: 12 residues. Here the CDR3 DNA reads TGCAGCGTTGCCCTTTTTAGGGGTGAAGCTTTCTTT. Translating it yields CSVALFRGEAFF. Using reference TRBV29-1 and TRBJ1-1 for the parts outside the CDR3, the full variable domain is SAVISQKPSRDICQRGTSLTIQCQVDSQVTMMFWYRQQPGQSLTLIATANQGSEATYESGFVIDKFPISRPNLTFSTLTVSNMSPEDSSIYLCSVALFRGEAFFGQGTRLTVV.

Points on this clonotype: The CDR3 end shows no conserved phenylalanine or tryptophan, and so a read error is likely. The DNA is omitted, as the CDR3 cannot be located on it reliably, and the CDR3 follows TCRdb's listing. The chain joins TRBV10-3 to TRBJ2-7; TRBD1, as called in the table, went unchecked against the DNA. The CDR3 is 9 amino acids in total, end residues counted. Looked up from germline, CDR1 is ENHRY and CDR2 is SYGVKD. CDR3 sequence reads: CAISYRGLS.

The CDR3 sequence: CASRSFSGNTIYF. The CDR3 region has the DNA TGTGCCAGCAGAAGCTTCTCTGGAAACACCATATATTTT. V gene TRBV27 combines with J gene TRBJ1-3, with D unclear. V was clipped by 6 bases and J by 0 bases, with 6 bases between them. The germline gives CDR1 MNHEY, CDR2 SMNVEV (reference sequence). The CDR3 is made up of 13 amino acids.

This clonotype was detected many times. This sequence joins TRBV3-1 and TRBJ2-7; D perhaps matches TRBD2 (6 bases). Germline V gene sequence: CDR1 LGHDT, CDR2 YNNKEL (reference sequence). The V and J ends lost 3 bases and 5 bases respectively, with 17 bases between them. CDR3 length: 15 amino acids. The CDR3 loop is CASSHSQDPGDEQYF. DNA for the CDR3: TGTGCCAGCAGCCATTCCCAAGATCCGGGGGACGAGCAGTACTTC.

This chain links TRBV7-6 with TRBJ1-2, with D maybe TRBD1 (6 bases). Germline CDR1 reads SGHVS; CDR2 reads FNYEAQ. V was trimmed by 5 bases and J by 1 base, leaving 26 bases between them. The CDR3 has 19 amino acids. In DNA form, the CDR3 reads TGTGCCAGCAGCCCGACGGTCGGGAGGTTGACAGGAGATAACTATGGCTACACCTTC. Its protein product is CASSPTVGRLTGDNYGYTF.

Ten or more counts support this clonotype. The chain couples TRBV13 to TRBJ1-1; tentative D call: TRBD1 (6 bases). V was shortened by 4 bases and J by 0 bases, with 12 bases between the two germline ends. Germline V gene data show CDR1 as PRHDT and CDR2 as FYEKMQ (reference sequence). The CDR3 sequence is 15 residues long. The CDR3 DNA follows: TGTGCCAGCAGCTCGGACAGATTGATGAACACTGAAGCTTTCTTT. Its translation: CASSSDRLMNTEAFF.

The J gene is TRBJ1-4, the V gene TRBV14, with 9 positions matching TRBD1. The germline gives CDR1 SGHDN, CDR2 FVKESK. V dropped 0 bases and J dropped 0; count of bases not matched to a gene: 5. The CDR3 has 18 residues. In DNA, the CDR3 is TGTGCCAGCAGCCAAGAATGGGACAGGGATGCAACTAATGAAAAACTGTTTTTT. Its translation: CASSQEWDRDATNEKLFF. The full variable domain, its missing parts supplied by reference TRBV14 and TRBJ1-4, is EAGVTQFPSHSVIEKGQTVTLRCDPISGHDNLYWYRRVMGKEIKFLLHFVKESKQDESGMPNNRFLAERTGGTYSTLKVQPAELEDSGVYFCASSQEWDRDATNEKLFFGSGTQLSVL.

This clonotype has ten or more counts. The chain joins TRBV12-3 or TRBV12-4 to TRBJ1-2; tentative D call: TRBD1 (5 bases). This CDR3 is built from 16 residues. Trimming stripped 4 bases from V and 3 bases from J, with 18 bases between. The CDR3 nucleotides read TGTGCCAGCAGTTACGACTCGACAGACCGGCACTATGGCTACACCTTC. Protein: CASSYDSTDRHYGYTF.

Many counts were recorded for this clonotype. The junction and the germline gene differ at one end; a read error may be behind it. The gene calls are TRBV28 and TRBJ1-2; perhaps TRBD1 as D (6 bases). This CDR3 contains 13 residues. CDR1 is MDHEN and CDR2 is SYDVKM in the germline V gene. The CDR3 protein is CASSLRDNSGYTF. Here the CDR3 DNA reads TGTGCCAGCAGTTTAAGGGACAACTCTGGCTACACCTTC.

Note on this clonotype: An end of the junction does not agree with germline; a read error may underlie this. The rearrangement joins TRBV4-1 to TRBJ2-2; D is perhaps TRBD2 (5 bases). CDR3 length: 13 amino acids. The germline gives CDR1 MGHRA, CDR2 YSYEKL. The CDR3 region has the DNA TGCGCCAGCAGCCTCGGTTTCACCGGGGAGCTGGTTTTT. This gives the protein CASSLGFTGELVF.

A few counts support this clonotype. V and J are TRBV12-3 or TRBV12-4 and TRBJ2-2, with D perhaps TRBD1 (6 bases). Between the trimmed V and J ends, which lost 6 bases and 1 base, there was a span of 21 bases. The CDR3 loop spans 18 amino acids. The CDR3 DNA reads as TGTGCCAGCAGCCTGGCCCCGGCGGCAGGGGTGAACACCGGGGAGCTGTTTTTT. It encodes CASSLAPAAGVNTGELFF.

The chain uses TRBV2 and TRBJ2-1; no definite D call. Trimming shortened V by 5 bases and J by 1 base, and 6 bases separated the two germline ends. Per germline, CDR1 SNHLY and CDR2 FYNNEI. This CDR3 has 13 residues. This CDR3 reads CASSTASYNEQFF. CDR3 nucleotides: TGTGCCAGCAGTACGGCTTCCTACAATGAGCAGTTCTTC.